The subject of this entry is one T cell receptor beta chain. The V and J ends lost 5 bases and 0 bases respectively, with 12 bases between them. CDR1 KGHSH and CDR2 LQKENI come from the germline V gene. This CDR3 comprises 15 residues. These data are taken from a study of blood T cell repertoires in COVID-19. The overall study: Whether acute or convalescent, the COVID-19 samples came from the United States, Italy and Spain. T cells, B-cell-depleted T cells, or PBMCs provided the cDNA or gDNA that served as material.

Authors' methods: It was from reference gene primer amplification that nucleated cell counts were estimated. TCRdb's copy holds only in-frame clones and misses some; the assay was immunoSEQ multiplex PCR. Clone size and V and J calls were adopted from that table, with D and trimming inferred from the DNA. This table has hundreds of thousands of clones, approximately 91% appearing once. The specimen was peripheral blood. The sequence came from a young woman with acute or convalescent COVID-19. This sequence joins TRBV18 and TRBJ2-3; D is ambiguous. The CDR3 sequence is CASSFRGTSTDTQYF. In DNA, the CDR3 is TGTGCCAGCTCATTCCGCGGAACTAGCACAGATACGCAGTATTTT.